This T cell receptor beta chain originates from a study of control samples from healthy donors and cancer patients. Sequenced by immunoSEQ multiplex PCR; TCRdb stores in-frame clones only, minus some. Of about 15,000 clones in the sample, 85% to 90% were seen once. This clone was seen a single time. Unmatched junction bases numbered 0, after V lost 4 bases and J lost 8 bases. There are 12 residues in the CDR3. Germline lookup yields CDR1 SGHVS and CDR2 FQNEAQ. This clonotype was obtained from a man aged 55 to 70 with head and neck cancer. The sequenced sample was PBMCs. The chain is built from TRBV7-8 and TRBJ1-4, with 8 positions matching TRBD1. CDR3 in DNA: TGTGCCAGCAGCTCAGGGGGCGAAAAACTGTTTTTT. Its protein product is CASSSGGEKLFF.